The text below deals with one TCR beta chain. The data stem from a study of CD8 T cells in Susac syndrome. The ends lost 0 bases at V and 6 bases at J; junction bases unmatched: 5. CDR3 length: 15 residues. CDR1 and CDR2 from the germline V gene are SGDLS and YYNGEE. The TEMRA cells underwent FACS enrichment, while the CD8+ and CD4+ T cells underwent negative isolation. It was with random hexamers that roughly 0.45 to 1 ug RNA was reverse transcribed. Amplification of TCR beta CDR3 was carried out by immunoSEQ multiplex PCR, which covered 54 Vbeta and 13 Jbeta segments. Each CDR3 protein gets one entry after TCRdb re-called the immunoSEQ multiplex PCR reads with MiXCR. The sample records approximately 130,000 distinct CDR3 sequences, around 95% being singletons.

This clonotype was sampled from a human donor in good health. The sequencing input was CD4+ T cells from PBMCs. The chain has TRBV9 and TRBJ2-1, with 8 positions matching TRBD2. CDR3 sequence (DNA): TGTGCCAGCAGCGTAGGAGCGGGAGTATCCAATGAGCAGTTCTTC. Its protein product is CASSVGAGVSNEQFF.